This is a list of T cell receptor beta chains from one sample in a study of cytomegalovirus exposure and HLA in healthy donors. Sequencing was performed with immunoSEQ multiplex PCR; in TCRdb, only in-frame clones are kept and a portion is missing. Of approximately 110,000 clones in the sample, 81% were seen once. The sample taken for sequencing was PBMCs. The origin of the receptors is a woman aged 25 to 45 in good health and CMV-seronegative. CDR3s include the opening cysteine and the closing phenylalanine or tryptophan. The D gene is left open where the match is weak. Not all rows give a size; the values are once, few, many and, for expanded clones, a class.

v_call: TRBV7-2; clone_size: -; j_call: TRBJ2-3; d_call: -; cdr3_nt: TGTGCCAGCAGCTTAGTGATTAGCGGCACAGATACGCAGTATTTT; cdr3_aa: CASSLVISGTDTQYF
v_call: TRBV27; clone_size: -; j_call: TRBJ2-7; d_call: TRBD1; cdr3_nt: TGTGCCAGCAGTTTTGGACAGGGAGCCCACGAGCAGTACTTC; cdr3_aa: CASSFGQGAHEQYF
v_call: TRBV4-2; clone_size: few; j_call: TRBJ2-6; d_call: -; cdr3_nt: TGTGCCACCGGCGGGCAGGGGACTGGGGCCAACGTCCTGACTTTC; cdr3_aa: CATGGQGTGANVLTF
v_call: TRBV7-3; clone_size: once; j_call: TRBJ2-1; d_call: -; cdr3_nt: TGTGCCAGCAGCTTGGTAGAGGTGGGTGAGCAGTTCTTC; cdr3_aa: CASSLVEVGEQFF
v_call: TRBV19; clone_size: -; j_call: TRBJ1-5; d_call: -; cdr3_nt: TGTGCCAGTAGCCTAGGGACATTTAGCAATCAGCCCCAGCATTTT; cdr3_aa: CASSLGTFSNQPQHF
v_call: TRBV7-2; clone_size: -; j_call: TRBJ2-2; d_call: -; cdr3_nt: TGTGCCAGCAGCCAGGGACAGAACACCGGGGAGCTGTTTTTT; cdr3_aa: CASSQGQNTGELFF
v_call: TRBV6-4; clone_size: -; j_call: TRBJ2-2; d_call: TRBD1; cdr3_nt: TGTGCCAGCAGAGGACAGGGGTACACCGGGGAGCTGTTTTTT; cdr3_aa: CASRGQGYTGELFF
v_call: TRBV11-2; clone_size: -; j_call: TRBJ1-6; d_call: TRBD1; cdr3_nt: TGTGCCAGCAACCGAGGGACAGGGTATAATTCACCCCTCCACTTT; cdr3_aa: CASNRGTGYNSPLHF
v_call: TRBV7-8; clone_size: -; j_call: TRBJ1-5; d_call: TRBD1; cdr3_nt: TGTGCCAGCAGCATCGGACAGGGGGTTAGCAATCAGCCCCAGCATTTT; cdr3_aa: CASSIGQGVSNQPQHF
v_call: TRBV6-4; clone_size: -; j_call: TRBJ2-5; d_call: -; cdr3_nt: TGTGCCAGCAGTAAGGACAGTGGGGAGACCCAGTACTTC; cdr3_aa: CASSKDSGETQYF
v_call: TRBV6-1; clone_size: -; j_call: TRBJ2-1; d_call: TRBD2; cdr3_nt: TGTGCCAGCAGTGTGAGGACTAGCGGGAGATTAGATGAGCAGTTCTTC; cdr3_aa: CASSVRTSGRLDEQFF
v_call: TRBV9; clone_size: -; j_call: TRBJ2-5; d_call: TRBD2; cdr3_nt: TGTGCCAGCAGCGAGACTAGCGGGGTGGAGACCCAGTACTTC; cdr3_aa: CASSETSGVETQYF
v_call: TRBV7-9; clone_size: -; j_call: TRBJ1-2; d_call: TRBD1; cdr3_nt: TGTGCCAGCAGCGTCCGGACAGGGAGGGTGGGCTATGGCTACACCTTC; cdr3_aa: CASSVRTGRVGYGYTF
v_call: TRBV6-5; clone_size: -; j_call: TRBJ2-7; d_call: TRBD1; cdr3_nt: TGTGCCAGCAGTTACAGGGACAGGGGAGGCGACGAGCAGTACTTC; cdr3_aa: CASSYRDRGGDEQYF
v_call: TRBV4-1; clone_size: -; j_call: TRBJ2-1; d_call: TRBD2; cdr3_nt: TGCGCCAGCAGTCGGCTAGCGGGAGGTCCACCCCAGTTCTTC; cdr3_aa: CASSRLAGGPPQFF
v_call: TRBV6-5; clone_size: -; j_call: TRBJ1-1; d_call: -; cdr3_nt: TGTGCCAGCTGGACGGGATTGGGCACTGAAGCTTTCTTT; cdr3_aa: CASWTGLGTEAFF
v_call: TRBV11-2; clone_size: -; j_call: TRBJ1-2; d_call: TRBD1; cdr3_nt: TGTGCCAGCAGCTTAGATATGGGACAGGGGAGAGGCTACACCTTC; cdr3_aa: CASSLDMGQGRGYTF
v_call: TRBV5-1; clone_size: -; j_call: TRBJ2-5; d_call: TRBD1; cdr3_nt: TGCGCCAGCAGCTTTGGGGACAGGGGGCAATTAGAGACCCAGTACTTC; cdr3_aa: CASSFGDRGQLETQYF
v_call: TRBV5-1; clone_size: -; j_call: TRBJ1-2; d_call: TRBD1; cdr3_nt: TGCGCCAGCAGCTTGGGGTCCACAGGGGGCTATGGCTACACCTTC; cdr3_aa: CASSLGSTGGYGYTF
v_call: TRBV25-1; clone_size: -; j_call: TRBJ1-6; d_call: TRBD1; cdr3_nt: TGTGCCAGCAGTGCCCAACAGGGGGCAGAGGTTTCACCCCTCCACTTT; cdr3_aa: CASSAQQGAEVSPLHF
v_call: TRBV7-2; clone_size: -; j_call: TRBJ2-1; d_call: TRBD2; cdr3_nt: TGTGCCAGCAGCTTTTCGGGGGGAGCTCACAATGAGCAGTTCTTC; cdr3_aa: CASSFSGGAHNEQFF
v_call: TRBV10-3; clone_size: -; j_call: TRBJ1-1; d_call: TRBD1; cdr3_nt: TGTGCCATCAGGGGACAGGGGGCGGATGAAGCTTTCTTT; cdr3_aa: CAIRGQGADEAFF
v_call: TRBV4-2; clone_size: -; j_call: TRBJ1-4; d_call: -; cdr3_nt: TGTGCCAGCAGCCAAGAGTGGATGCAGGCTAATGAAAAACTGTTTTTT; cdr3_aa: CASSQEWMQANEKLFF
v_call: TRBV10-1; clone_size: -; j_call: TRBJ2-1; d_call: TRBD2; cdr3_nt: TGCGCCAGCAGTGAGTTTGCGGGGGGATACAATGAGCAGTTCTTC; cdr3_aa: CASSEFAGGYNEQFF
v_call: TRBV28; clone_size: few; j_call: TRBJ2-6; d_call: TRBD2; cdr3_nt: TGTGCCAGCAGTTTAGCGGGGGGGATGACTGGGGCCAACGTCCTGACTTTC; cdr3_aa: CASSLAGGMTGANVLTF
v_call: TRBV19; clone_size: -; j_call: TRBJ1-1; d_call: -; cdr3_nt: TGTGCCAGTAGCGACAGACACACTGAAGCTTTCTTT; cdr3_aa: CASSDRHTEAFF
v_call: TRBV5-6; clone_size: few; j_call: TRBJ2-7; d_call: -; cdr3_nt: TGTGCCAGCAGCTTCCAGGGAATCGTCCGGGCACCATACGAGCAGTACTTC; cdr3_aa: CASSFQGIVRAPYEQYF
v_call: TRBV10-3; clone_size: -; j_call: TRBJ2-5; d_call: TRBD2; cdr3_nt: TGTGCCATCAGTGAATTAGCGGGGGGGAAAGAGACCCAGTACTTC; cdr3_aa: CAISELAGGKETQYF